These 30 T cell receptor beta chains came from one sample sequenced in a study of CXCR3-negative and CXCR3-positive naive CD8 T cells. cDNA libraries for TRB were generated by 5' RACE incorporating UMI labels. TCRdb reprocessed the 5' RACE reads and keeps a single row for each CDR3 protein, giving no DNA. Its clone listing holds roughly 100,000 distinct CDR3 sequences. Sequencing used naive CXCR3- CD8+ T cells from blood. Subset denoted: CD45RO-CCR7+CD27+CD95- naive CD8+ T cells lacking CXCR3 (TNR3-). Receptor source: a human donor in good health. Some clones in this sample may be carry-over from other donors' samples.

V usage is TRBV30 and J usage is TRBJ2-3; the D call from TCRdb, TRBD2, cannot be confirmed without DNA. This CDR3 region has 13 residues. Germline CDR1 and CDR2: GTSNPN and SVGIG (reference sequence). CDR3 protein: CAWSRTSGDTQYF.

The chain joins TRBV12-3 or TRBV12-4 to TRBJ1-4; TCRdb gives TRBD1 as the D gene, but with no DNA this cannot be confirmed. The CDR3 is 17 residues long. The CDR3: CASSLTLLDSLNEKLFF.

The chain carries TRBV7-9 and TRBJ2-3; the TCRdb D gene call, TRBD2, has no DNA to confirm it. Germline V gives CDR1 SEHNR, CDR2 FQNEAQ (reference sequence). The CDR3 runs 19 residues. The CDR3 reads CASSLVGVAAWTSTDTQYF.

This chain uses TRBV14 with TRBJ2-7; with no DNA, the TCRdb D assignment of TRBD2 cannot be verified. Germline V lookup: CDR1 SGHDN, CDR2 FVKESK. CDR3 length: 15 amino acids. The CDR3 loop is CASSQAWDGRGEQYF. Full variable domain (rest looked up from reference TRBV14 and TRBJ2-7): EAGVTQFPSHSVIEKGQTVTLRCDPISGHDNLYWYRRVMGKEIKFLLHFVKESKQDESGMPNNRFLAERTGGTYSTLKVQPAELEDSGVYFCASSQAWDGRGEQYFGPGTRLTVT.

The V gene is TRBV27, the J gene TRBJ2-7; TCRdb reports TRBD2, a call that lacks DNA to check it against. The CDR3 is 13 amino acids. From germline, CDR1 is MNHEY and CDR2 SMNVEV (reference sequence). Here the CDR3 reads CASHSGLRDEQYF.

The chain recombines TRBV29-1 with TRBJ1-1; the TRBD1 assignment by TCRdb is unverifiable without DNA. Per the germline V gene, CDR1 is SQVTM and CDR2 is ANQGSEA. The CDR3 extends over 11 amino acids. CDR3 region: CSVETGTEAFF.

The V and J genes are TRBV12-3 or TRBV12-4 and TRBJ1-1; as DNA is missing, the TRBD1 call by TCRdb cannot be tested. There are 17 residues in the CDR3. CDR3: CASRFLDRGPLNTEAFF.

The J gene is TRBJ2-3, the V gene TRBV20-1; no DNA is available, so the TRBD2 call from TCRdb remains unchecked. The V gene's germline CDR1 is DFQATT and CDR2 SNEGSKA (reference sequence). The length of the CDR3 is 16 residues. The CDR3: CSASTQHGRVGDTQYF.

The CDR3 spells CASSNRALRSIQYF. The chain recombines TRBV6-4 with TRBJ2-4; with no DNA, the TCRdb D assignment of TRBD2 cannot be verified. The CDR3 consists of 14 residues. CDR1 is MRHNA, CDR2 SNTAGT, per germline.

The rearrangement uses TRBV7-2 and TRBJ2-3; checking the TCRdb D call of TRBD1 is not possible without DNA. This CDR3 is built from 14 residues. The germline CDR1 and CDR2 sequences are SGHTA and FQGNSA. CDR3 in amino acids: CASSPGQSTDTQYF.

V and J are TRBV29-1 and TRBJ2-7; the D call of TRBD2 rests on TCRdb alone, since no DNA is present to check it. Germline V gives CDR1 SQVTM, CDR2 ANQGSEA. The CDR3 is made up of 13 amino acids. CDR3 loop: CSVVAGEIYEQYF.

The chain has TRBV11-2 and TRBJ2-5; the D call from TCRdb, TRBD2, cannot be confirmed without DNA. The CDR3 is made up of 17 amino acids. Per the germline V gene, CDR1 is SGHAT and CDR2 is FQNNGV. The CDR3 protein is CASSHGGGLVTQETQYF.

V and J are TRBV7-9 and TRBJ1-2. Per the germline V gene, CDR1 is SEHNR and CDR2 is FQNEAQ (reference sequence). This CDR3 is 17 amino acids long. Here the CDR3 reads CASGEVTGPSNNYGYTF.

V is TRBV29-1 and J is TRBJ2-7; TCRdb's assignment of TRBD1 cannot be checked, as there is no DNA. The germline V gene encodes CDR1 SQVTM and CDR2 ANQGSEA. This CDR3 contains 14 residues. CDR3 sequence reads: CSAKTGVSRYEQYF.

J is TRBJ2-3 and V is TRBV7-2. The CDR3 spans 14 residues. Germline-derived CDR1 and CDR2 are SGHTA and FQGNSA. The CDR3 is CASSFGVETDTQYF. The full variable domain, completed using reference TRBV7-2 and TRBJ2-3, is GAGVSQSPSNKVTEKGKDVELRCDPISGHTALYWYRQSLGQGLEFLIYFQGNSAPDKSGLPSDRFSAERTGGSVSTLTIQRTQQEDSAVYLCASSFGVETDTQYFGPGTRLTVL.

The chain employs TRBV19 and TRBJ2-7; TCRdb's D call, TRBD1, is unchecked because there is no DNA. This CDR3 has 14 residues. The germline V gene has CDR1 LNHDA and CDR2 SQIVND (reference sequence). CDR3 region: CASSITGQDYEQYF.

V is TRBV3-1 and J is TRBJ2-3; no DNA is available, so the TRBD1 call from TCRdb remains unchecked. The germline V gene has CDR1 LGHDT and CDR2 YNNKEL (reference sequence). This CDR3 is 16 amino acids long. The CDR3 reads CASSVRDSEPADTQYF.

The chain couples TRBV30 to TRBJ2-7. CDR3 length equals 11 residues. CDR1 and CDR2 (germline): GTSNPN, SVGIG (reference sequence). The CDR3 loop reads CAWSVLGEQYF.

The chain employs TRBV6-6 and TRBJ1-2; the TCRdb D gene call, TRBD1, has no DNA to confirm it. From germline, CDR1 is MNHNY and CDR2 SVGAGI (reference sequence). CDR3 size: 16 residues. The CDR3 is CASSYYADTRIYGYTF.

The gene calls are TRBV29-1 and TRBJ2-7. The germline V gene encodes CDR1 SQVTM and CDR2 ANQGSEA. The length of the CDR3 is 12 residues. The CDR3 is CSVVGNENEQYF.

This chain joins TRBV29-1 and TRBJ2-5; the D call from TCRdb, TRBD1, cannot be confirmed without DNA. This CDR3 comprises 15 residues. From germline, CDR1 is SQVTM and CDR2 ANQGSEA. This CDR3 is CSVVLRLDSEEIQYF.

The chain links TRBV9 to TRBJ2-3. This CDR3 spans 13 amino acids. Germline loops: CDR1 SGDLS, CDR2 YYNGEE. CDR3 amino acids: CASSVVVTDMQYF.

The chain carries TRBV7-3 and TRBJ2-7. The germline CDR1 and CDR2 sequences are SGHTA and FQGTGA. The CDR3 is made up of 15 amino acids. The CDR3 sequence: CASSLDANGIYEQYF. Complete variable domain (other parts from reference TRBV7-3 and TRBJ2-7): GAGVSQTPSNKVTEKGKYVELRCDPISGHTALYWYRQSLGQGPEFLIYFQGTGAADDSGLPNDRFFAVRPEGSVSTLKIQRTERGDSAVYLCASSLDANGIYEQYFGPGTRLTVT.

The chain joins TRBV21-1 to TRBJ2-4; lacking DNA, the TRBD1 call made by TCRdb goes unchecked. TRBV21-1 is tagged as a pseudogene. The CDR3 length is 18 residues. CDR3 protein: CASSKKPDRGVAKNIQYF.

The CDR3 loop reads CASSNPGQATQFF. The chain uses TRBV12-3 or TRBV12-4 and TRBJ2-1; the D call from TCRdb, TRBD1, cannot be confirmed without DNA. The CDR3 is made up of 13 amino acids.

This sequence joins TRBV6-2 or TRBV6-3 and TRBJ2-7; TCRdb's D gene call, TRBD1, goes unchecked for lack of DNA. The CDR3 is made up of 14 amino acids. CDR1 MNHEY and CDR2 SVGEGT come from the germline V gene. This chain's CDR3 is CASSYYGGTYEQYF.

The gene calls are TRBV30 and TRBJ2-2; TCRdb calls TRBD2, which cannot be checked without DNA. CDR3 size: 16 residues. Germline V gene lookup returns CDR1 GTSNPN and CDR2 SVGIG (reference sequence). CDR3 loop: CACMTSGRSNTGELFF.

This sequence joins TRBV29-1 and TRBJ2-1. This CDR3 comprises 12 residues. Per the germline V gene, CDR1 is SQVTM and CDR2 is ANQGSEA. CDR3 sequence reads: CSVVLTYNEQFF.

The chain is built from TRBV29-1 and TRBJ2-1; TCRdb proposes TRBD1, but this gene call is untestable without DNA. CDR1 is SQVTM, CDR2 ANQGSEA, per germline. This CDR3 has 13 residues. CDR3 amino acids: CSVEQGSYNEQFF.

The CDR3 spells CASSSPAGYNEQFF. The chain employs TRBV12-3 or TRBV12-4 and TRBJ2-1; TCRdb's assignment of TRBD1 cannot be checked, as there is no DNA. There are 14 residues in the CDR3.